Listed below are T cell receptor beta chains from one sample, sequenced in a study of identical twins. TCRdb re-derived calls from the 5' RACE reads in MiXCR, one entry per CDR3 protein. The table records 470,000 or so distinct CDR3 sequences, 24% of them present only once. The sample was also reused in another study, on T cells expressing NK-cell markers.

Source material: CD4+ T cells sorted from blood. All receptors derive from a woman between 18 and 29 years old in good health. The CDR3 runs from the conserved cysteine through the conserved F or W. Fields, in order: V gene, J gene, D gene, clone size, CDR3 DNA, CDR3 protein. A D gene is named only where the DNA matches it firmly. Rows may omit the clone size; those that give it use once, few, many or a size class.

>TRBV5-1|TRBJ2-7|TRBD2|few
TGCGCCAGCAGCTTAGCGGGACTAGCGGGCTACGAGCAGTACTTC
CASSLAGLAGYEQYF
>TRBV12-3/TRBV12-4|TRBJ1-1|TRBD1|.
TGTGCCAGCAGTTCGGGACAGACCTCCGAATTGGGGGCTTTCTTT
CASSSGQTSELGAFF
>TRBV12-3/TRBV12-4|TRBJ2-3|.|few
TGTGCCAGCAGTTTAGGACCGAGTCTTCGCACAGATACGCAGTATTTT
CASSLGPSLRTDTQYF
>TRBV28|TRBJ2-3|.|.
TGTGCCAGCGGATCCCCCGGGAGAGGGTCAGATACGCAGTATTTT
CASGSPGRGSDTQYF
>TRBV7-8|TRBJ2-7|TRBD2|.
TGTGCCAGCAGCCGAACCGGGACTAGCGACTACGAGCAGTACTTC
CASSRTGTSDYEQYF
>TRBV20-1|TRBJ2-7|TRBD2|few
TGCAGTGCTAAGCGGGGGCTCGAGGAGCAGTACTTC
CSAKRGLEEQYF
>TRBV4-2|TRBJ2-3|.|few
TGTGCCAGCAGCCAAGATCGGCACTACACAGATACGCAGTATTTT
CASSQDRHYTDTQYF
>TRBV29-1|TRBJ1-2|.|few
TGCAGCGTTGTTTGGGTGACACGAGCTAACTATGGCTACACCTTC
CSVVWVTRANYGYTF
>TRBV5-5|TRBJ1-5|TRBD1|few
TGTGCCAGCAGCTTGGGACAGGGCGTGCAGCCCCAGCATTTT
CASSLGQGVQPQHF
>TRBV11-2|TRBJ1-1|TRBD1|once
TGTGCCAGCAGCTTAGAGGGCAGGGGGCTTGATGAAGCTTTCTTT
CASSLEGRGLDEAFF
>TRBV7-9|TRBJ2-7|.|.
TGTGCCAGCAGCTTAACGGGACACCCAACGACCGAGCAGTACTTC
CASSLTGHPTTEQYF
>TRBV6-2/TRBV6-3|TRBJ2-1|TRBD2|.
TGTGCCAGCAGTTCGGCGTTAGCGGGAGTGCTCGAGCAGTTCTTC
CASSSALAGVLEQFF
>TRBV6-4|TRBJ2-6|.|.
TGTGCCAGCAGTGTGGTCCAACTCTTGGGGGCCAACGTCCTGACTTTC
CASSVVQLLGANVLTF
>TRBV25-1|TRBJ2-1|TRBD2|few
TGTGCCAGCAACGGCGGGAGTTTTACCAACCAGGTCTTC
CASNGGSFTNQVF
>TRBV20-1|TRBJ2-5|.|few
TGCAGTGCTAGCGCTCCACAGACCCAGTACTTC
CSASAPQTQYF
>TRBV7-9|TRBJ2-3|.|few
TGTGCCAGCAGCTCATCCGGGACTCAACGAGGGGATACGCAGTATTTT
CASSSSGTQRGDTQYF
>TRBV6-6|TRBJ1-2|.|few
TGTGCCAGCAGTGCTCAAGGCGACTATGGCTACACCTTC
CASSAQGDYGYTF
>TRBV2|TRBJ2-7|.|few
TGTGCCAGCAGTGAACCGGGGACGTACGAGCAGTACTTC
CASSEPGTYEQYF
>TRBV12-3/TRBV12-4|TRBJ2-7|TRBD1|.
TGTGCCAGCAGGGACAGGGAACTACGCGAGCAGTACTTC
CASRDRELREQYF
>TRBV2|TRBJ2-1|TRBD1|once
TGTGCCAGCATTCCGTTGATGGGACAGGGCTCCTACAATGAGCAGTTCTTC
CASIPLMGQGSYNEQFF
>TRBV5-1|TRBJ2-1|TRBD1|many
TGCGCCAGCAGCTTAGGGGGCTCTGGGATGGAGCAGTTCTTC
CASSLGGSGMEQFF
>TRBV5-5|TRBJ2-3|TRBD2|.
TGTGCCAGCAGCTTCTTAGCGGGCGAGGATACGCAGTATTTT
CASSFLAGEDTQYF
>TRBV7-2|TRBJ1-5|.|few
TGTGCCAGCAGCTTAGCAGGGCCTGAGGGTCAGCCCCAGCATTTT
CASSLAGPEGQPQHF
>TRBV15|TRBJ2-5|.|few
TGTGCCACCAGCAGAGATCCTTTTCGGGGGCCCGATACTACCCAAGAGACCCAGTACTTC
CATSRDPFRGPDTTQETQYF
>TRBV5-5|TRBJ1-1|.|few
TGTGCCAGCAGCTTGGAGTTCCGGGGCACTGAAGCTTTCTTT
CASSLEFRGTEAFF
>TRBV20-1|TRBJ2-5|TRBD2|.
TGCAGTGCGGGTAGCGGGGGTCAAGAGACCCAGTACTTC
CSAGSGGQETQYF
>TRBV5-6|TRBJ2-5|.|few
TGTGCCAGCAGCGGATCCCAAGAGACCCAGTACTTC
CASSGSQETQYF
>TRBV7-8|TRBJ1-6|TRBD1|.
TGTGCCAGCAGTCCCAACCGGGACAGGGTATATTCACCCCTCCACTTT
CASSPNRDRVYSPLHF
>TRBV9|TRBJ2-1|.|few
TGTGCCAGCAGCGTAGGGACTACCCTTTACAATGAGCAGTTCTTC
CASSVGTTLYNEQFF
>TRBV6-1|TRBJ2-3|TRBD2|few
TGTGCCAGCAACCATCTCGGGAGGAGAGATACGCAGTATTTT
CASNHLGRRDTQYF
>TRBV12-3/TRBV12-4|TRBJ2-5|.|many
TGTGCCAGCAATCGGAGGGGTCCCCAAGAGACCCAGTACTTC
CASNRRGPQETQYF
>TRBV24-1|TRBJ2-3|TRBD1|few
TGTGCCACCAGAGGTTCGGCACAGGGGGCATCAGATACGCAGTATTTT
CATRGSAQGASDTQYF
>TRBV5-4|TRBJ2-3|TRBD2|few
TGTGCCAGCAGGCCAGCGGGAGGGAGAGATACGCAGTATTTT
CASRPAGGRDTQYF
>TRBV3-1|TRBJ2-1|.|.
TGTGCCAGCAGTGTTAGCCAAACCTACAATGAGCAGTTCTTC
CASSVSQTYNEQFF
>TRBV11-3|TRBJ2-2|.|few
TGTGCCAGCAACAGGGTCATAACCAGGTACACCGGGGAGCTGTTTTTT
CASNRVITRYTGELFF
>TRBV6-2/TRBV6-3|TRBJ2-2|.|few
TGTGCCAGCAGTAACCCCCTAGGGGAGCTGTTTTTT
CASSNPLGELFF
>TRBV30|TRBJ2-1|.|.
TGTGCCGGAGTACTAGGCAATGAGCAGTTCTTC
CAGVLGNEQFF
>TRBV12-3/TRBV12-4|TRBJ2-7|.|few
TGTGCCAGCAGTTTACAGGTCTCCTACGAGCAGTACTTC
CASSLQVSYEQYF
>TRBV5-1|TRBJ2-6|.|.
TGCGCCAGCAGCTTGCGTATAGGGGCAGGGGTGGCCGGGGCCAACGTCCTGACTTTC
CASSLRIGAGVAGANVLTF
>TRBV27|TRBJ2-3|TRBD1|.
TGTGCCAGCAGTTTAAGGCAGGGGGCAATAGATACGCAGTATTTT
CASSLRQGAIDTQYF
>TRBV7-8|TRBJ1-5|TRBD1|.
TGTGCCAGCAGCCCAGGACAGGGGGCGGTTCAGCCCCAGCATTTT
CASSPGQGAVQPQHF
>TRBV5-1|TRBJ2-3|TRBD2|.
TGCGCCAGCAACAGACTAGCGGGGGGCCCTCTAACCACAGATACGCAGTATTTT
CASNRLAGGPLTTDTQYF
>TRBV6-5|TRBJ2-1|TRBD2|.
TGTGCCAGCAGTTACCTTGGGCGGGAGGCGGGTGAGCAGTTCTTC
CASSYLGREAGEQFF
>TRBV18|TRBJ2-3|.|few
TGTGCCAGCTCACCGGGGGACTTCACAGATACGCAGTATTTT
CASSPGDFTDTQYF